This section outlines one T cell receptor beta chain sequence together with its context. The PCR made use of 60 Vbeta and 13 Jbeta primers. Profiled with immunoSEQ multiplex PCR; TCRdb holds only in-frame clones, not every one. The sample lists about 130,000 clones, around 82% seen once, with around 9.9% in the top ten. The sample originates from a study of cytomegalovirus exposure and HLA in healthy donors. CDR1 is MNHEY, CDR2 SMNVEV, per germline (reference sequence). V was pared by 4 bases and J by 6 bases, with 3 bases of the junction left unmatched. The CDR3 contains 13 residues. The sample taken for sequencing was PBMCs. The origin of this receptor is a man aged 25-45 years in good health and CMV-seropositive. The chain links TRBV27 to TRBJ1-5, with TRBD1 matching over 7 bases. For the CDR3, the DNA is TGTGCCAGCAGTTATTACAGGGGTCAGCCCCAGCATTTT. Its protein product is CASSYYRGQPQHF.